The TCR beta chain described here comes from a study of blood T cell repertoires in COVID-19. Across the study: The United States, Italy and Spain supplied acute and convalescent COVID-19 samples. The cDNA or gDNA used as material had been derived from T cells, B-cell-depleted T cells, or PBMCs.

The CDR3 loop spans 14 amino acids. The V end lost 6 bases, the J end lost 3 bases, and 14 bases lay between the germline ends. Germline assignment: CDR1 LNHDA and CDR2 SQIVND (reference sequence). Study processing details: Amplification from reference gene primers served as the basis for estimated nucleated cell counts. The repertoire was sequenced with immunoSEQ multiplex PCR; TCRdb's copy has only in-frame clones and lacks some. D and trimming come from the DNA, and the V and J calls and clone size come from that table. Seen here are tens of thousands of clones, 80% to 95% observed once, and the top ten hold approximately 0.9%.

This receptor was obtained from a male donor with active COVID-19. The chain is built from TRBV19 and TRBJ1-2; D uncertain. Material: peripheral blood. CDR3 coding DNA: TGTGCCAGTAGCCCCCGGGGAGTCGACTATGGCTACACCTTC. It codes for CASSPRGVDYGYTF.